The rows below give T cell receptor beta chains drawn from one sample of a study of blood T cell repertoires in COVID-19. Produced via immunoSEQ multiplex PCR; TCRdb's table is partial and in-frame only. The table lists 200,000 to 250,000 clones, under 90% of them singletons, with 15% to 20% in the top ten. Source material: peripheral blood. The source of these receptors is a man aged 25 to 45 with active or convalescent COVID-19. CDR3s include the opening cysteine and the closing phenylalanine or tryptophan. Each record gives: V gene, D gene, clone size, CDR3 length, J gene, CDR3 protein, CDR3 DNA. A D gene is named only where the DNA matches it firmly. Only part of the rows carry a size: once, few, many, or a class if the clone is expanded.

V gene: TRBV5-1; D gene: TRBD1; clone size: .; CDR3 length: 16; J gene: TRBJ2-7; CDR3 protein: CASSLATGGETYEQYF; CDR3 DNA: TGCGCCAGCAGCTTGGCCACAGGGGGCGAGACCTACGAGCAGTACTTC
V gene: TRBV12-2; D gene: .; clone size: .; CDR3 length: 17; J gene: TRBJ2-1; CDR3 protein: CASRSGLAGGPDNEQFF; CDR3 DNA: TGTGCAAGTCGCTCGGGACTAGCGGGAGGGCCGGACAATGAGCAGTTCTTC
V gene: TRBV9; D gene: .; clone size: .; CDR3 length: 13; J gene: TRBJ2-7; CDR3 protein: CASSVAGSNEQYF; CDR3 DNA: TGTGCCAGCAGCGTAGCCGGGTCCAACGAGCAGTACTTC
V gene: TRBV28; D gene: TRBD1; clone size: .; CDR3 length: 15; J gene: TRBJ1-2; CDR3 protein: CASSPRTGGNYGYTF; CDR3 DNA: TGTGCCAGCAGCCCCCGGACAGGGGGCAACTATGGCTACACCTTC
V gene: TRBV9; D gene: .; clone size: once; CDR3 length: 14; J gene: TRBJ1-6; CDR3 protein: CASSVEGYNSPLHF; CDR3 DNA: TGTGCCAGCAGCGTAGAGGGGTATAATTCACCCCTCCACTTT
V gene: TRBV19; D gene: .; clone size: .; CDR3 length: 13; J gene: TRBJ2-3; CDR3 protein: CASMAGGTDTQYF; CDR3 DNA: TGTGCCAGTATGGCAGGGGGCACAGATACGCAGTATTTT
V gene: TRBV24-1; D gene: TRBD1; clone size: .; CDR3 length: 13; J gene: TRBJ2-5; CDR3 protein: CATSRTGQETQYF; CDR3 DNA: TGTGCCACCAGTCGGACAGGTCAAGAGACCCAGTACTTC
V gene: TRBV19; D gene: .; clone size: .; CDR3 length: 15; J gene: TRBJ1-2; CDR3 protein: CASSIAGGIAYGYTF; CDR3 DNA: TGTGCCAGTAGTATAGCCGGGGGAATCGCGTATGGCTACACCTTC
V gene: TRBV12-1; D gene: .; clone size: .; CDR3 length: 14; J gene: TRBJ1-2; CDR3 protein: CASSLKQGNYGYTF; CDR3 DNA: TGTGCCAGCAGTTTAAAACAGGGGAACTATGGCTACACCTTC
V gene: TRBV27; D gene: TRBD1; clone size: .; CDR3 length: 17; J gene: TRBJ1-6; CDR3 protein: CASSKTQGAAVNSPLHF; CDR3 DNA: TGTGCCAGCAGTAAAACTCAGGGGGCCGCCGTTAATTCACCCCTCCACTTT
V gene: TRBV30; D gene: .; clone size: .; CDR3 length: 13; J gene: TRBJ1-4; CDR3 protein: CAWKTATNEKLFF; CDR3 DNA: TGTGCCTGGAAAACAGCAACTAATGAAAAACTGTTTTTT
V gene: TRBV7-2; D gene: .; clone size: .; CDR3 length: 15; J gene: TRBJ2-1; CDR3 protein: CASSPFAASYNEQFF; CDR3 DNA: TGTGCCAGCAGCCCTTTTGCGGCCTCCTACAATGAGCAGTTCTTC
V gene: TRBV11-2; D gene: .; clone size: .; CDR3 length: 13; J gene: TRBJ2-7; CDR3 protein: CASSLTETYEQYF; CDR3 DNA: TGTGCCAGCAGCTTAACAGAGACCTACGAGCAGTACTTC